The 21 T cell receptor beta chains below were found in one sample sequenced in a study of OX40 agonist ivuxolimab in advanced cancers. Library preparation was by the immunoSEQ multiplex PCR assay. TCRdb re-hosts the immuneACCESS table, in-frame sequences only. Its copies lack some clones; in the studies checked, an unresolved V gene accounts for under half of them, and the cause for the rest is not known. This sample comprises approximately 84,000 clones, 90% to 95% of them detected only once. The ten largest clones add up to 2.6% of the sample. The source was CD4+ or CD8+ T cells sorted from blood, collected in a trial of the OX40 agonist ivuxolimab. The source of these receptors is an adult with an advanced solid tumor such as melanoma, head and neck, liver or kidney cancer.

The rearrangement joins TRBV6-5 to TRBJ1-1; a weak D match, TRBD1 (5 bases). The length of the CDR3 is 14 residues. Germline-derived CDR1 and CDR2 are MNHEY and SVGAGI. The ends were cut back, 8 bases at V and 1 base at J, with 14 bases in the middle. CDR3 nucleotides: TGTGCCAGCTTGTTTGGGGCGGGGAACACTGAAGCTTTCTTT. Its protein product is CASLFGAGNTEAFF.

The chain joins TRBV9 to TRBJ2-3; a possible D gene is TRBD2 (7 bases). Germline V gene sequence: CDR1 SGDLS, CDR2 YYNGEE. Trimming cost V 0 bases and J 5 bases, with 13 bases left between them. There are 15 residues in the CDR3. In DNA, the CDR3 is TGTGCCAGCAGCGTAGGTGGGGGGGCCAGAGATACGCAGTATTTT. Residues: CASSVGGGARDTQYF.

The genes are TRBV6-1 and TRBJ1-2; 8 nucleotides align to TRBD1. The J segment lost 6 bases and the V segment lost 2 bases, leaving 5 bases of the junction unmatched. The germline V gene has CDR1 MNHNS and CDR2 SASEGT. This CDR3 contains 14 residues. The CDR3 bases are TGTGCCAGCAGTGAAAGACAGGGGTTTAATGGCTACACCTTC. Protein product: CASSERQGFNGYTF.

The chain couples TRBV4-3 to TRBJ2-7; 8 bases fit TRBD1. The CDR3 has 14 amino acids. Germline lookup yields CDR1 LGHNA and CDR2 YSLEER. With V trimmed by 4 bases and J by 2 bases, 4 bases remained unmatched. In DNA form, the CDR3 reads TGCGCCAGCAGCCCCGGGACAGGTGCCTACGAGCAGTACTTC. Amino acid sequence: CASSPGTGAYEQYF.

CDR3 sequence reads: CASSIGGGETQYF. The CDR3, as DNA: TGTGCCAGTAGTATAGGGGGGGGCGAGACCCAGTACTTC. The chain is built from TRBV19 and TRBJ2-5; tentatively, D is TRBD2 (7 bases). The CDR3 extends over 13 amino acids. Trimming removed 1 base from V and 5 bases from J, with 8 bases in between. Looked up from germline, CDR1 is LNHDA and CDR2 is SQIVND (reference sequence).

The rearrangement links TRBV9 to TRBJ2-1, with 9 bases lining up with TRBD1. The CDR3 sequence is 16 residues long. After removal of 4 bases from V and 4 bases from J, the junction contained 9 bases not matched to a gene. Germline assignment: CDR1 SGDLS and CDR2 YYNGEE. The CDR3 DNA reads as TGTGCCAGCAGCCAGAGGACAGGGGAGGGTTACAATGAGCAGTTCTTC. This sequence encodes CASSQRTGEGYNEQFF.

The chain carries TRBV29-1 and TRBJ1-1, with 8 bases identical to TRBD1. The ends lost 7 bases at V and 6 bases at J; junction bases unmatched: 7. The germline V gene has CDR1 SQVTM and CDR2 ANQGSEA. This CDR3 spans 12 amino acids. This chain's CDR3 is CSGTQGASEAFF. The CDR3 DNA reads as TGCAGCGGAACTCAGGGGGCCTCTGAAGCTTTCTTT.

The rearrangement uses TRBV5-6 and TRBJ1-4; D remains ambiguous. CDR3 size: 15 residues. The V end lost 4 bases, the J end lost 0 bases, and 10 bases lay between the germline ends. Per germline, CDR1 SGHDT and CDR2 YYEEEE. The CDR3 region has the DNA TGTGCCAGCAGCGCCTATCCGGCAACTAATGAAAAACTGTTTTTT. Residues: CASSAYPATNEKLFF.

The V call is TRBV10-3, the J call TRBJ2-7; no firm D call. CDR3 size: 14 residues. Germline assignment: CDR1 ENHRY and CDR2 SYGVKD. V lost 4 bases and J 2 bases, leaving 12 bases between the germline ends. The CDR3 nucleotides read TGTGCCATCAGTGTCTCCGGGCCCACCTACGAGCAGTACTTC. It translates to CAISVSGPTYEQYF.

V is TRBV4-3 and J is TRBJ1-4; D gene uncertain. Germline CDR1 is LGHNA and CDR2 is YSLEER. This CDR3 is 14 amino acids long. V shed 0 bases and J shed 12 bases, with 14 bases lying between them. The CDR3 sequence: CASSQDLREIELFF. For the CDR3, the DNA is TGCGCCAGCAGCCAAGATCTTAGGGAGATCGAACTGTTTTTT.

The chain uses TRBV21-1 and TRBJ2-1; the table's D call, TRBD2, was not checked against the DNA. TRBV21-1 is reported as a pseudogene. The CDR3 spans 19 residues. The CDR3 reads CASSRGATSGSGINNEQFF. Written as DNA, the CDR3 is TGTGCCAGCAGCAGAGGGGCGACTAGCGGGAGCGGGATAAACAATGAGCAGTTCTTC.

The chain recombines TRBV15 with TRBJ1-3, with D uncertain. Deletions cut 5 bases from V and 0 bases from J, with 5 bases between. From germline, CDR1 is LNHNV and CDR2 YYDKDF (reference sequence). The CDR3 length is 13 residues. The CDR3 DNA follows: TGTGCCACCAGCGGGGACTCTGGAAACACCATATATTTT. It yields the protein CATSGDSGNTIYF. The variable domain in full, completed from reference TRBV15 and TRBJ1-3, reads DAMVIQNPRYQVTQFGKPVTLSCSQTLNHNVMYWYQQKSSQAPKLLFHYYDKDFNNEADTPDNFQSRRPNTSFCFLDIRSPGLGDTAMYLCATSGDSGNTIYFGEGSWLTVV.

The rearrangement uses TRBV5-1 and TRBJ2-1, with a possible D match to TRBD2 (6 bases). This CDR3 spans 13 amino acids. V was pared by 4 bases and J by 6 bases, with 11 bases between. The V gene's germline CDR1 is SGHRS and CDR2 YFSETQ. CDR3 bases: TGCGCCAGCAGCCCCGGGACTTTCAATGAGCAGTTCTTC. The encoded protein is CASSPGTFNEQFF.

The rearrangement links TRBV6-5 to TRBJ2-1; D is possibly TRBD1 (6 bases). The V gene's germline CDR1 is MNHEY and CDR2 SVGAGI. The CDR3 has 15 residues. V was trimmed by 3 bases and J by 4 bases, leaving 13 bases between them. CDR3 in amino acids: CASSYGQGTYNEQFF. The CDR3 nucleotides read TGTGCCAGCAGTTATGGCCAGGGGACATACAATGAGCAGTTCTTC.

The gene calls are TRBV7-6 and TRBJ1-4; a weak D match, TRBD1 (5 bases). The length of the CDR3 is 13 residues. Trimming pared 8 bases from V and 8 bases from J, leaving 15 bases between. From germline, CDR1 is SGHVS and CDR2 FNYEAQ. CDR3 bases: TGTGCCAGCGGCGAAGGGACCTTAGAAAAACTGTTTTTT. It specifies CASGEGTLEKLFF.

The chain joins TRBV20-1 to TRBJ2-7; TRBD1 or TRBD2 may be the D gene (5 bases each). Germline lookup yields CDR1 DFQATT and CDR2 SNEGSKA (reference sequence). The CDR3 consists of 11 residues. Trimming cost V 2 bases and J 5 bases, with 7 bases left between them. The CDR3, as DNA: TGCAGTGCTAGACAGGGACACGAGCAGTACTTC. Protein: CSARQGHEQYF.

The chain is built from TRBV9 and TRBJ2-1; unclear D gene. Trimming cost V 0 bases and J 3 bases, with 10 bases left between them. CDR3 length equals 15 residues. Germline V lookup: CDR1 SGDLS, CDR2 YYNGEE. CDR3 protein: CASSVGNQGYNEQFF. In nucleotides, the CDR3 is TGTGCCAGCAGCGTAGGCAATCAAGGCTACAATGAGCAGTTCTTC.

CDR3 amino acids: CASSLGGVQYF. In DNA, the CDR3 is TGTGCCAGCAGTTTAGGGGGGGTTCAGTACTTC. This sequence joins TRBV28 and TRBJ2-7; 7 bases fit TRBD2. The V gene end was trimmed by 2 bases and the J gene end by 10 bases; junction bases not matched to a gene: 2. CDR3 length equals 11 residues. CDR1 is MDHEN and CDR2 is SYDVKM in the germline V gene. Supplemented by reference TRBV28 and TRBJ2-7, the full variable domain reads DVKVTQSSRYLVKRTGEKVFLECVQDMDHENMFWYRQDPGLGLRLIYFSYDVKMKEKGDIPEGYSVSREKKERFSLILESASTNQTSMYLCASSLGGVQYFGPGTRLTVT.

This sequence joins TRBV19 and TRBJ1-2, with TRBD1 matching 7 bases. The germline CDR1 and CDR2 sequences are LNHDA and SQIVND (reference sequence). This CDR3 has 16 residues. Unmatched junction bases numbered 11, after V lost 3 bases and J lost 4 bases. The CDR3 here is CASSILFDREGYGYTF. The CDR3 DNA reads TGTGCCAGTAGTATCCTGTTCGACAGGGAGGGCTATGGCTACACCTTC.

The chain uses TRBV4-3 and TRBJ1-1; a possible D gene is TRBD1 (5 bases). V lost 0 bases, J lost 6 bases, and 5 bases lay in between. The CDR3 totals 12 residues. CDR1 and CDR2 from the germline V gene are LGHNA and YSLEER. The CDR3 DNA follows: TGCGCCAGCAGCCAAGAGACAGCTGAAGCTTTCTTT. Protein: CASSQETAEAFF.

This chain links TRBV15 with TRBJ1-4; D may be TRBD1 (5 bases). Germline V gene sequence: CDR1 LNHNV, CDR2 YYDKDF (reference sequence). The CDR3 runs 18 residues. Deletions cut 0 bases from V and 5 bases from J, with 19 bases between. CDR3 in amino acids: CATSRELRGSRDNEKLFF. The CDR3 DNA is TGTGCCACCAGCAGAGAGCTGCGAGGAAGCAGGGACAATGAAAAACTGTTTTTT.